A selection of T cell receptor beta chains follows, all from one sample in a study of T cell changes during pregnancy in multiple sclerosis. Sequenced by immunoSEQ multiplex PCR; TCRdb stores in-frame clones only, minus some. This table has 40,000 or so clones, about 90% appearing once. Sequencing used CD4+ T cells from peripheral blood mononuclear cells, obtained before pregnancy. These receptor sequences come from a female donor with multiple sclerosis, enrolled in a pregnancy study. CDR3s include the opening cysteine and the closing phenylalanine or tryptophan. Each record gives: clone size, V gene, J gene, D gene, CDR3 protein, CDR3 DNA. D genes are given only for firm matches. Rows give clone size only sometimes, using once, few, many, or a class for an expanded clone.

.,TRBV6-5,TRBJ1-1,TRBD1,CASSNRDRGSTEAFF,TGTGCCAGCAGTAACAGGGACAGGGGGTCCACTGAAGCTTTCTTT
.,TRBV19,TRBJ2-6,TRBD1,CASSRTGTDPSGANVLTF,TGTGCCAGTTCTAGGACCGGGACAGATCCCTCTGGGGCCAACGTCCTGACTTTC
.,TRBV6-6,TRBJ1-6,.,CASRNGRRVNSPLHF,TGTGCCAGCAGAAACGGGCGGAGGGTGAATTCACCCCTCCACTTT
.,TRBV19,TRBJ2-1,TRBD2,CASSIAGGGGTGNEQFF,TGTGCCAGTAGTATAGCGGGAGGGGGGGGCACGGGTAATGAGCAGTTCTTC
.,TRBV27,TRBJ1-1,.,CASSLTGNTEAFF,TGTGCCAGCAGCCTGACAGGGAACACTGAAGCTTTCTTT
.,TRBV30,TRBJ2-2,TRBD1,CAWGQGATGELFF,TGTGCCTGGGGACAGGGGGCAACCGGGGAGCTGTTTTTT
once,TRBV10-2,TRBJ1-5,.,CASTGAGRNQPQHF,TGCGCCAGCACCGGAGCGGGGCGCAATCAGCCCCAGCATTTT
.,TRBV7-2,TRBJ2-2,TRBD2,CASSLLAAHTGELFF,TGTGCCAGCAGCTTACTAGCGGCACACACCGGGGAGCTGTTTTTT
.,TRBV10-3,TRBJ1-5,TRBD1,CAISPADRGNQPQHF,TGTGCCATCAGCCCCGCTGACAGGGGCAATCAGCCCCAGCATTTT
.,TRBV16,TRBJ1-2,.,CASSLSYGYTF,TGTGCCAGCAGCCTGAGCTATGGCTACACCTTC
.,TRBV28,TRBJ1-6,.,CASSLWQGNSPLHF,TGTGCCAGCAGTTTGTGGCAGGGGAATTCACCCCTCCACTTT
.,TRBV15,TRBJ2-3,.,CATSRGSPTDTQYF,TGTGCCACCAGCCGGGGGAGTCCCACAGATACGCAGTATTTT
.,TRBV5-1,TRBJ2-1,.,CASSLLTGTAGAGYNEQFF,TGCGCCAGCAGCTTGTTAACTGGAACGGCAGGGGCTGGCTACAATGAGCAGTTCTTC
.,TRBV30,TRBJ2-4,TRBD2,CAWSGRTSGGFLAKNIQYF,TGTGCCTGGAGTGGGAGGACTAGCGGGGGGTTCCTAGCCAAAAACATTCAGTACTTC
.,TRBV19,TRBJ1-4,TRBD1,CASSGQGGREKLFF,TGTGCCAGTAGTGGACAGGGAGGACGCGAAAAACTGTTTTTT
.,TRBV30,TRBJ1-3,TRBD1,CAWERQGLYTIYF,TGTGCCTGGGAGCGACAGGGGTTATACACCATATATTTT
.,TRBV28,TRBJ1-1,.,CASSLLVGQGGTEAFF,TGTGCCAGCAGTTTATTGGTAGGGCAGGGCGGCACTGAAGCTTTCTTT
few,TRBV13,TRBJ1-1,TRBD1,CASSSNRGTEAFF,TGTGCCAGCAGCTCTAACAGGGGGACTGAAGCTTTCTTT
.,TRBV6-5,TRBJ1-2,.,CASSPLGIYGYTF,TGTGCCAGCAGCCCTCTAGGCATCTATGGCTACACCTTC
.,TRBV7-3,TRBJ1-5,.,CASSLMSRGTGDTQHF,TGTGCCAGCAGCTTAATGTCGCGCGGGACGGGAGATACGCAGCATTTT
.,TRBV5-1,TRBJ1-5,TRBD1,CASSSQGLDQPQHF,TGCGCCAGCAGCTCACAGGGGCTGGATCAGCCCCAGCATTTT
.,TRBV9,TRBJ1-2,TRBD1,CASSVGGQGAAYGYTF,TGTGCCAGCAGCGTAGGGGGACAGGGGGCGGCCTATGGCTACACCTTC
.,TRBV7-3,TRBJ2-1,.,CASSLSSDYNEQFF,TGTGCCAGCAGCCTATCTAGCGACTACAATGAGCAGTTCTTC
.,TRBV30,TRBJ2-1,TRBD1,CASGDRGLYNEQFF,TGTGCCTCCGGGGACAGGGGACTGTACAATGAGCAGTTCTTC
.,TRBV5-4,TRBJ1-1,.,CASSPIRGLMNTEAFF,TGTGCCAGCAGCCCTATCAGGGGTCTAATGAACACTGAAGCTTTCTTT
.,TRBV7-9,TRBJ2-1,.,CASQTVETHRSEQFF,TGTGCCAGCCAGACAGTTGAAACCCATCGGAGTGAGCAGTTCTTC
.,TRBV5-1,TRBJ1-3,TRBD1,CASSPRSGTGGNTIYF,TGCGCCAGCAGCCCCCGCTCCGGGACAGGTGGAAACACCATATATTTT
.,TRBV9,TRBJ2-1,TRBD1,CASSAGTGEGNEQFF,TGTGCCAGCAGCGCCGGGACAGGGGAAGGAAATGAGCAGTTCTTC
.,TRBV7-2,TRBJ2-2,TRBD1,CASTGKGATNTGELFF,TGTGCCAGCACGGGGAAGGGGGCGACGAACACCGGGGAGCTGTTTTTT
.,TRBV7-8,TRBJ1-5,.,CASSLEGRYQPQHF,TGTGCCAGCAGCTTAGAAGGCAGGTATCAGCCCCAGCATTTT
few,TRBV20-1,TRBJ2-1,.,CSARGASGQFF,TGCAGTGCTAGAGGGGCTTCCGGGCAGTTCTTC
.,TRBV4-1,TRBJ1-1,TRBD1,CASSRNQGAGVEAFF,TGCGCCAGCAGCCGGAACCAGGGGGCCGGAGTAGAAGCTTTCTTT
.,TRBV7-8,TRBJ2-5,.,CASSLVGGAAVQETQYF,TGTGCCAGCAGCTTAGTAGGGGGTGCGGCGGTCCAAGAGACCCAGTACTTC
once,TRBV11-3,TRBJ2-2,TRBD2,CASSLGTINTGELFF,TGTGCCAGCAGCCTCGGGACTATCAACACCGGGGAGCTGTTTTTT
.,TRBV19,TRBJ2-1,.,CASENSGYNEQFF,TGTGCCAGTGAAAATAGCGGCTACAATGAGCAGTTCTTC
.,TRBV28,TRBJ1-2,.,CASSWRNYGYTF,TGTGCCAGCAGTTGGAGGAACTATGGCTACACCTTC
.,TRBV11-3,TRBJ1-1,.,CASSLSADTEAFF,TGTGCCAGCAGCTTGTCTGCGGACACTGAAGCTTTCTTT
.,TRBV28,TRBJ2-1,.,CASRPKPSDPRGYNEQFF,TGTGCCAGCAGACCCAAACCGTCGGACCCTCGGGGTTACAATGAGCAGTTCTTC
.,TRBV2,TRBJ1-1,.,CATSVSRGTEAFF,TGTGCCACGTCCGTATCCAGGGGCACTGAAGCTTTCTTT
.,TRBV5-1,TRBJ2-5,TRBD1,CASSPLGTGQETQYF,TGCGCCAGCAGCCCCCTGGGGACAGGGCAAGAGACCCAGTACTTC
.,TRBV28,TRBJ2-1,TRBD1,CASSPPPTGGLGNEQFF,TGTGCCAGCAGTCCTCCCCCGACAGGGGGTTTAGGAAATGAGCAGTTCTTC
.,TRBV11-2,TRBJ1-3,TRBD1,CASSLTGGYGNTIYF,TGTGCCAGCAGCTTGACAGGGGGCTATGGAAACACCATATATTTT
.,TRBV28,TRBJ2-1,.,CASSLQGYNEQFF,TGTGCCAGCAGTTTGCAGGGGTACAATGAGCAGTTCTTC
.,TRBV27,TRBJ1-2,.,CATYRFPHGYTF,TGTGCCACGTACAGGTTCCCCCATGGCTACACCTTC
.,TRBV7-9,TRBJ1-5,.,CASSLVGEDQPQHF,TGTGCCAGCAGCTTGGTGGGTGAGGATCAGCCCCAGCATTTT
.,TRBV5-1,TRBJ2-7,TRBD2,CASSAGGTSNHEQYF,TGCGCCAGCAGCGCCGGAGGGACTAGCAACCACGAGCAGTACTTC
.,TRBV11-2,TRBJ1-6,.,CASSLTEGIISGSPLHF,TGTGCCAGCAGCTTAACGGAGGGTATTATCTCGGGTTCACCCCTCCACTTT
.,TRBV5-6,TRBJ1-4,.,CASSLVTGGEEKLFF,TGTGCCAGCAGCTTGGTGACAGGTGGGGAAGAAAAACTGTTTTTT
once,TRBV7-3,TRBJ1-1,.,CASSLAPGQGNTEAFF,TGTGCCAGCAGCTTAGCTCCGGGACAAGGCAACACTGAAGCTTTCTTT
.,TRBV4-1,TRBJ2-1,.,CASSQDYSLAYNEQFF,TGCGCCAGCAGCCAAGACTACAGCCTAGCTTACAATGAGCAGTTCTTC
.,TRBV5-1,TRBJ1-2,.,CASSLIYGEGYGYTF,TGCGCCAGCAGCTTAATCTACGGGGAAGGCTATGGCTACACCTTC